This T cell receptor beta chain was documented in a study of blood T cell repertoires in COVID-19. Study as a whole: The analysed material was cDNA or gDNA that came from T cells, B-cell-depleted T cells, or PBMCs.

This clone was seen only once. A Seattle source enrolled patients during active infection and followed them longitudinally. Deletions cut 1 base from V and 3 bases from J, with 10 bases between. The CDR3 sequence is 15 residues long. Germline values: CDR1 LGHDT, CDR2 YNNKEL (reference sequence). Methods used by the authors: Quantification of nucleated cells was approximated via reference gene primer amplification. Libraries were prepared by immunoSEQ multiplex PCR; TCRdb keeps only in-frame clonotypes and omits some of them. V and J calls and clone size are given by that table; D and trimming were obtained from the DNA. The sample includes over 100,000 clones, around nine tenths of them seen just once.

The TCR sequence derives from a woman in her seventies with COVID-19, enrolled during active disease. This sequence joins TRBV3-1 (or the pseudogene TRBV3-2) and TRBJ1-5; no clear D. Specimen: peripheral blood. The DNA of the CDR3 is TGTGCCAGCAGCCAAGTGGGAGGGTTCAATCAGCCCCAGCATTTT. It translates to CASSQVGGFNQPQHF.